This note documents a single T cell receptor beta chain sequence. The data belong to a study of blood T cell repertoires in COVID-19. Overall study context: Spain, Italy and the United States supplied samples that represented acute and convalescent COVID-19. Sources were T cells, B-cell-depleted T cells, or PBMCs; the material itself was cDNA or gDNA.

TCRdb's table, derived via immunoSEQ multiplex PCR, lists solely in-frame clones and lacks some. Of 100,000 to 150,000 clones in the sample, about 91% were seen once. Per germline, CDR1 GTSNPN and CDR2 SVGIG (reference sequence). The CDR3 length is 14 residues. V lost 2 bases and J 1 base, leaving 11 bases between the germline ends. The rearrangement links TRBV30 to TRBJ1-1, with a possible D match to TRBD1 (6 bases). The material sequenced was peripheral blood. The TCR sequence derives from a man aged 45-65 years with acute or convalescent COVID-19. CDR3 bases: TGTGCCTGGAGTCTAACAGGGCAGAACACTGAAGCTTTCTTT. The encoded protein is CAWSLTGQNTEAFF.